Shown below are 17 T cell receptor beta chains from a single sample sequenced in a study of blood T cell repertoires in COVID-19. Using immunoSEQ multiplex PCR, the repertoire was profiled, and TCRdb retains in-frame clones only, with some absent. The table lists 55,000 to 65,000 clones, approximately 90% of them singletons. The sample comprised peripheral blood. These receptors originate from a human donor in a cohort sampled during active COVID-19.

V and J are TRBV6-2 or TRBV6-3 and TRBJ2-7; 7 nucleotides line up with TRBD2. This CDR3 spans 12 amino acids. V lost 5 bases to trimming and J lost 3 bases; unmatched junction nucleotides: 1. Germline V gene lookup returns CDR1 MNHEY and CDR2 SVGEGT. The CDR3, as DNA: TGTGCCAGCAGTGGGGGGGTCTACGAGCAGTACTTC. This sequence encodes CASSGGVYEQYF.

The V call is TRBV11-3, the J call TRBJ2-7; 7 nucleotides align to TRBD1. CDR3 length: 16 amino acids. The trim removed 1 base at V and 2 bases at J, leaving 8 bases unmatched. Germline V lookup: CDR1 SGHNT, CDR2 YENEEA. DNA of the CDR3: TGTGCCAGCAGCTTAGCATTTGGGACAGCAACCTACGAGCAGTACTTC. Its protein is CASSLAFGTATYEQYF.

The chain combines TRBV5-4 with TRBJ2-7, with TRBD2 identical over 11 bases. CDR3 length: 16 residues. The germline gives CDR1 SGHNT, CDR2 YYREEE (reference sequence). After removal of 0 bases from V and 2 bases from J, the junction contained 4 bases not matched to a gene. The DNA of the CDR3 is TGTGCCAGCAGCTTGGGGGGACTAGCGGATACCTACGAGCAGTACTTC. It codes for CASSLGGLADTYEQYF.

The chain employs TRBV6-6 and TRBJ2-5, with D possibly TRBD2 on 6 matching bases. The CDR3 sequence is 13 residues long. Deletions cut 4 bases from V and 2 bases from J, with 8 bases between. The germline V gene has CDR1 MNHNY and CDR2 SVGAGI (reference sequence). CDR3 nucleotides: TGTGCCAGCAGTTTCGGGGGACAAGAGACCCAGTACTTC. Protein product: CASSFGGQETQYF.

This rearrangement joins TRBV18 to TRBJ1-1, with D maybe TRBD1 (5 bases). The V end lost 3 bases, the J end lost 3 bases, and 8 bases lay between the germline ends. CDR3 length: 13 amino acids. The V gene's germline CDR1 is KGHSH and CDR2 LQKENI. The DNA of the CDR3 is TGTGCCAGCTCACCGCTAGGGGACACTGAAGCTTTCTTT. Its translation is CASSPLGDTEAFF. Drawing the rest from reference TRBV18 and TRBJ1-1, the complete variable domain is NAGVMQNPRHLVRRRGQEARLRCSPMKGHSHVYWYRQLPEEGLKFMVYLQKENIIDESGMPKERFSAEFPKEGPSILRIQQVVRGDSAAYFCASSPLGDTEAFFGQGTRLTVV.

The CDR3 loop is CASSLSRGVRDGELFF. CDR3 bases: TGTGCCAGCAGCTTGAGCAGGGGCGTAAGAGATGGGGAGCTGTTTTTT. The V call is TRBV5-6, the J call TRBJ2-2; TRBD1 might be the D (6 bases). Germline V gene data show CDR1 as SGHDT and CDR2 as YYEEEE. With 1 base removed from V and 8 bases from J, the gap between germline ends came to 18 bases. This CDR3 spans 16 amino acids.

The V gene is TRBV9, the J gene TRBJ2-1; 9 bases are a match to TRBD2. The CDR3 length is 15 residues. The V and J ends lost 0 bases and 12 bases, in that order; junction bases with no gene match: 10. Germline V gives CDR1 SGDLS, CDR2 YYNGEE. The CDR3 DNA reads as TGTGCCAGCAGCGTAGACCTAGCGGGAAGGGGAGCGCAGTTCTTC. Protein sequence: CASSVDLAGRGAQFF.

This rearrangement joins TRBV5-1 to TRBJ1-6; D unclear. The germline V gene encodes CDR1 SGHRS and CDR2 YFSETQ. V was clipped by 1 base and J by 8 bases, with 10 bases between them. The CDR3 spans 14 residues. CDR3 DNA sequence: TGCGCCAGCAGCTTGAACGTCGGGGATTCACCCCTCCACTTT. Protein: CASSLNVGDSPLHF.

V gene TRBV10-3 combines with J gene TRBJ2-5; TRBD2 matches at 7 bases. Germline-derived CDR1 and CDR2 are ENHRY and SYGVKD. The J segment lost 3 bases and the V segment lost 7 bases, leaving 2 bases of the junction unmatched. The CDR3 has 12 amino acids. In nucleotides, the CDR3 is TGTGCCATCATGGGGGGGGAAGAGACCCAGTACTTC. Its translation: CAIMGGEETQYF.

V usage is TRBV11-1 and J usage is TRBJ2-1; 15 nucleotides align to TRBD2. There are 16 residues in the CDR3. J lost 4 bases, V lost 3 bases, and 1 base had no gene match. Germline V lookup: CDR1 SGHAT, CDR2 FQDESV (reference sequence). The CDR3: CASSFGLAGGYNEQFF. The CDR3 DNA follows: TGTGCCAGCAGCTTTGGACTAGCGGGAGGGTACAATGAGCAGTTCTTC.

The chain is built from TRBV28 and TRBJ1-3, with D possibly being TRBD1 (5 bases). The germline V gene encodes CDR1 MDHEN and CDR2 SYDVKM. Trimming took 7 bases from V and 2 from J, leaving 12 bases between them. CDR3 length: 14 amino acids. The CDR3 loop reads CASIMQGTGNTIYF. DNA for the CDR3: TGTGCCAGCATTATGCAGGGAACTGGAAACACCATATATTTT.

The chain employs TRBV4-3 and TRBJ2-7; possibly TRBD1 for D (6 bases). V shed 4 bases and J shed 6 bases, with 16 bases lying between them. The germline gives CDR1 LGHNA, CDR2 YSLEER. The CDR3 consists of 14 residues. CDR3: CASSLQGFGGEQYF. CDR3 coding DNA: TGCGCCAGCAGCCTACAGGGTTTTGGGGGCGAGCAGTACTTC.

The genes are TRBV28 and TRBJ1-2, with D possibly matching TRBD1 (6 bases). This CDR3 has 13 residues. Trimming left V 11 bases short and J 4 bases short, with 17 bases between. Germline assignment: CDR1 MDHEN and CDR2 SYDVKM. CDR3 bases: TGTGCCTGCAACACAGGGAACCTCTATGGCTACACCTTC. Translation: CACNTGNLYGYTF.

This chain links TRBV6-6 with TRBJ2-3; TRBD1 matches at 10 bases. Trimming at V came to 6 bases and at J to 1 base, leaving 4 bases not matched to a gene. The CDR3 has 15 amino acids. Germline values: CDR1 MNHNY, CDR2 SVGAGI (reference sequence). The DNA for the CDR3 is TGTGCCAGCAGGGGACAGGGGACGCGCACAGATACGCAGTATTTT. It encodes CASRGQGTRTDTQYF.

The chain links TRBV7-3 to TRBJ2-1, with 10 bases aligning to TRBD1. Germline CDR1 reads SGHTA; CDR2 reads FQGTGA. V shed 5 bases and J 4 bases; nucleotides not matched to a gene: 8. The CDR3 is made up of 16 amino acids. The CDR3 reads CASSRTGGQGYNEQFF. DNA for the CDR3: TGTGCCAGCAGCAGAACCGGGGGACAGGGGTACAATGAGCAGTTCTTC.

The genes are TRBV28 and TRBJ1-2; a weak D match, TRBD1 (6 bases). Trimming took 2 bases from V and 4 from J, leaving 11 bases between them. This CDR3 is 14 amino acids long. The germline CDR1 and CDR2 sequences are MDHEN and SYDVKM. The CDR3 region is CASSLGQKIYGYTF. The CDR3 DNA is TGTGCCAGCAGTTTAGGACAGAAGATCTATGGCTACACCTTC.

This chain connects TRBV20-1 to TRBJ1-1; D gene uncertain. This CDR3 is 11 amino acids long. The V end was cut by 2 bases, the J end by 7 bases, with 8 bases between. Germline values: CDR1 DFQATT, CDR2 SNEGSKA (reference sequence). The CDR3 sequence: CSARSGGEAFF. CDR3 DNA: TGCAGTGCTAGATCAGGAGGTGAAGCTTTCTTT.